One sample yielded the 7 T cell receptor beta chains listed below, sequenced in a study of cytomegalovirus exposure and HLA in healthy donors. The PCR made use of 60 Vbeta and 13 Jbeta primers. TCRdb's copy holds only in-frame clones and misses some; the assay was immunoSEQ multiplex PCR. The repertoire has approximately 100,000 clones, about 74% of them found once; the top ten carry 5.2%. The sample comprised PBMCs. These receptors were collected from a female donor in good health and CMV-seropositive.

This clone was seen a single time. The chain joins TRBV12-5 to TRBJ2-7; 8 bases are a match to TRBD2. CDR3 length: 20 residues. Germline V CDR1 and CDR2: LGHNT, FRNRAP. Trimming cost V 0 bases and J 3 bases; bases outside gene matches: 19. CDR3 sequence reads: CASGLVPRGGLARSVYEQYF. CDR3 coding DNA: TGTGCTAGTGGTTTGGTCCCCCGGGGGGGGCTAGCGCGATCGGTCTACGAGCAGTACTTC. The full variable domain, its missing parts supplied by reference TRBV12-5 and TRBJ2-7, is DARVTQTPRHKVTEMGQEVTMRCQPILGHNTVFWYRQTMMQGLELLAYFRNRAPLDDSGMPKDRFSAEMPDATLATLKIQPSEPRDSAVYFCASGLVPRGGLARSVYEQYFGPGTRLTVT.

A few counts support this clone. The CDR3 region is CASRNRGEGANVLTF. CDR3 sequence (DNA): TGTGCCAGTAGAAACAGGGGGGAAGGGGCCAACGTCCTGACTTTC. This chain links TRBV19 with TRBJ2-6; 8 nucleotides line up with TRBD1. In germline, CDR1 is LNHDA, CDR2 SQIVND (reference sequence). Germline trimming cut 6 bases from V and 4 bases from J; bases unmatched to any gene: 5. The CDR3 is made up of 15 amino acids.

The chain is built from TRBV19 and TRBJ2-1; 12 bases match TRBD2. Germline-derived CDR1 and CDR2 are LNHDA and SQIVND (reference sequence). V was clipped by 6 bases and J by 6 bases; unmatched bases: 9. The length of the CDR3 is 16 residues. The CDR3 nucleotides read TGTGCCAGTAGAAGAGGACTAGCGGGACGGGGCAATGAGCAGTTCTTC. Amino acid sequence: CASRRGLAGRGNEQFF.

The chain employs TRBV7-9 and TRBJ1-1; D perhaps matches TRBD1 (5 bases). V lost 1 base and J lost 3, with 9 bases in between. This CDR3 comprises 14 residues. From germline, CDR1 is SEHNR and CDR2 FQNEAQ (reference sequence). The CDR3 sequence: CASSLEGRDTEAFF. The CDR3 nucleotides are TGTGCCAGCAGCTTAGAGGGGCGCGACACTGAAGCTTTCTTT.

The sample holds a few counts of this clone. The chain combines TRBV27 with TRBJ1-5; D may be TRBD1 (6 bases). The CDR3 runs 15 residues. With 5 bases removed from V and 6 bases from J, the gap between germline ends came to 17 bases. CDR1 MNHEY and CDR2 SMNVEV come from the germline V gene (reference sequence). CDR3 residues: CASSPTQGKGQPQHF. CDR3 sequence (DNA): TGTGCCAGCAGTCCCACTCAGGGGAAGGGTCAGCCCCAGCATTTT.

The chain joins TRBV10-1 to TRBJ2-1, with D perhaps matching TRBD1 (5 bases). Germline loops: CDR1 WNHNN, CDR2 SYGVQD (reference sequence). Trimming took off 2 bases at V and 8 bases at J, with 10 bases between the two ends. This CDR3 is 13 amino acids long. In DNA, the CDR3 is TGCGCCAGCAGTGAGGCGACAGTCGATGAGCAGTTCTTC. It translates to CASSEATVDEQFF.

This clone was observed a few times. This chain joins TRBV9 and TRBJ1-5; D gene uncertain. This CDR3 has 15 amino acids. In germline, CDR1 is SGDLS, CDR2 YYNGEE. The V and J ends lost 0 bases and 2 bases respectively, with 9 bases between them. The CDR3 nucleotides read TGTGCCAGCAGCGTAGCCCCTCAGGGCAATCAGCCCCAGCATTTT. Its translation: CASSVAPQGNQPQHF.